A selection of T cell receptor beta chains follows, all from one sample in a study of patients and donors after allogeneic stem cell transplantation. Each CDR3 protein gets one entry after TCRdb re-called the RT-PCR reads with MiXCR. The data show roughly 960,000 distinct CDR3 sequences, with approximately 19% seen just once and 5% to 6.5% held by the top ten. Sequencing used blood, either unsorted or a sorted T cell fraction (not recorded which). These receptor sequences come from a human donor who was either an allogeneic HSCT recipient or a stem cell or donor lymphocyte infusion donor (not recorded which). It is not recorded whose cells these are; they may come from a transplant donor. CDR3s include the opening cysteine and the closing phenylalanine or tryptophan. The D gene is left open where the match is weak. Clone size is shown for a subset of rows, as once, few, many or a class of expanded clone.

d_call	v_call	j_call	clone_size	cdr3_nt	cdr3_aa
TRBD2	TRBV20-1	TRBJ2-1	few	TGCAGTGCTCAATTACTCGCCCTAGCGGGGTCCTACAATGAGCAGTTCTTC	CSAQLLALAGSYNEQFF
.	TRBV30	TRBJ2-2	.	TGTGCCTGGAGTGTACCTTGGGGTGTTCTGGGGGAGCTGTTTTTT	CAWSVPWGVLGELFF
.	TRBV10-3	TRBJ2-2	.	TGTGCCATCAGTGAGACACAATACACCGGGGAGCTGTTTTTT	CAISETQYTGELFF
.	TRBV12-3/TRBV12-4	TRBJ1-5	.	TGTGCCAGCAGTTTGGGCAGTACCTATCAGCCCCAGCATTTT	CASSLGSTYQPQHF
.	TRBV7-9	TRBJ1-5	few	TGTGCCAGCAGCCCGACGTGGGGACAGCCCCAGCATTTT	CASSPTWGQPQHF
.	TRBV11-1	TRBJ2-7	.	TGTGCCAGCAGCTTCGGTCAGGGGGGTTTCGACGAGCAGTACTTC	CASSFGQGGFDEQYF
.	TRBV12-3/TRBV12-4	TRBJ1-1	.	TGTGCCAGCAGGACCCGAAAGGGTAGGACTGAAGCTTTCTTT	CASRTRKGRTEAFF
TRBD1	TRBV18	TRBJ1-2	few	TGTGCCAGCTCAGGGACAGCCTCCCTTGGCTACACCTTC	CASSGTASLGYTF
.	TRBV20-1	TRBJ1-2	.	TGCAGTGCTGCCCCAGGGATCTATGGCTACACCTTC	CSAAPGIYGYTF
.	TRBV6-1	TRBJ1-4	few	TGTGCCAGCGCCGGCAGGGAAGAGATAGAAAAACTGTTTTTT	CASAGREEIEKLFF
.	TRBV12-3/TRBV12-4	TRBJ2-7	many	TGTGCCAGCAGTTTTGGTCAGCTCCTACACGAGCAGTACTTC	CASSFGQLLHEQYF
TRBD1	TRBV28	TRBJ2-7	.	TGTGCCAGCAGATCGGGGACAGGTGAAAAATCCTACGAGCAGTACTTC	CASRSGTGEKSYEQYF
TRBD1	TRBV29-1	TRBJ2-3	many	TGCAGCGTTGTAAGGACAGGAAGCACAGATACGCAGTATTTT	CSVVRTGSTDTQYF
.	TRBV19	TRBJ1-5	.	TGTGCCAGTACGGACGGGGGAGGCCGCAATCAGCCCCAGCATTTT	CASTDGGGRNQPQHF
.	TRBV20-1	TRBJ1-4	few	TGCAGTGCTAGTGGTAGCGCTAATGAAAAACTGTTTTTT	CSASGSANEKLFF
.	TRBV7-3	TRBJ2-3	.	TGTGCCAGCAGCCCTGACAGGCTCACAGATACGCAGTATTTT	CASSPDRLTDTQYF
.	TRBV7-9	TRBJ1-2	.	TGTGCCAGCAGCTTCAATGAGGAGATGGGCTATGGCTACACCTTC	CASSFNEEMGYGYTF
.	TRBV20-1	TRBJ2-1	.	TGCAGTGCTAGGCGGCAGGTGACCTACAATGAGCAGTTCTTC	CSARRQVTYNEQFF
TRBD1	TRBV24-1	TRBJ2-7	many	TGTGCCACCAGTGACGGGACAGCCTCCTACGAGCAGTACTTC	CATSDGTASYEQYF
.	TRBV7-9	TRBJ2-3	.	TGTGCCAGCAGACCCCGTCCAAGGGTGGCAGATACGCAGTATTTT	CASRPRPRVADTQYF
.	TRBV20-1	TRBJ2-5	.	TGCAGTGCTAGACCAAGAGGGTGGCGCGGAGAGACCCAGTACTTC	CSARPRGWRGETQYF
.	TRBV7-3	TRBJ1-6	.	TGTGCCAGCTCTTGGGGGGCAGGTTCACCCCTCCACTTT	CASSWGAGSPLHF
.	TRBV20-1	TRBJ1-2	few	TGCAGTGCTAGAGAGATGAGTCATGGCTACACCTTC	CSAREMSHGYTF
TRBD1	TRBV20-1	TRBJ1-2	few	TGCAGTGCTATGGACAGGCAAGCTAACTATGGCTACACCTTC	CSAMDRQANYGYTF
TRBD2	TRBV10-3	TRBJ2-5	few	TGTGCCATCAGTGAGTCGGCTAGCGGGTACCAAGAGACCCAGTACTTC	CAISESASGYQETQYF
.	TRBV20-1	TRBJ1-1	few	TGCAGTGCTAGAGATCCCGGGAACACTGAAGCTTTCTTT	CSARDPGNTEAFF
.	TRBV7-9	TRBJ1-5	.	TGTGCCAGCAGCTCGGACAGCAAAACTAGCAATCAGCCCCAGCATTTT	CASSSDSKTSNQPQHF
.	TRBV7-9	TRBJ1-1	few	TGTGCCAGCAGCCCCCCTCCGGGGGTAAACACTGAAGCTTTCTTT	CASSPPPGVNTEAFF
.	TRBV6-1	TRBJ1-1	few	TGTGCCAGCAGGTATACAAGAGGCACCCTAGAAGCTTTCTTT	CASRYTRGTLEAFF
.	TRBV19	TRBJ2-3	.	TGTGCCAGTAGGGACAGCGGGAGCACAGATACGCAGTATTTT	CASRDSGSTDTQYF
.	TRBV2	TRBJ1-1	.	TGTGCCAGCACCCCCAGTACGAGGGGCACTGAAGCTTTCTTT	CASTPSTRGTEAFF
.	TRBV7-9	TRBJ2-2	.	TGTGCCAGCAGCTTAGCGGCGGGTATCACCGGGGAGCTGTTTTTT	CASSLAAGITGELFF
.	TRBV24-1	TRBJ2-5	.	TGTGCCACCAGTGATGAGGGACTCGGCAATCGGGGCCAGTACTTC	CATSDEGLGNRGQYF
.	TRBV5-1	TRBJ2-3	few	TGCGCCAGCAGCTTGGTCACTACCTCTAGCACAGATACGCAGTATTTT	CASSLVTTSSTDTQYF
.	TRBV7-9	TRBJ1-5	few	TGTGCCAGCAGCCCCAGTTCGGGGGGCCTGCTGCCCCAGCATTTT	CASSPSSGGLLPQHF
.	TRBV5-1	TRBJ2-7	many	TGCGCCAGCAGCTTAGACGGACTTTACGAGCAGTACTTC	CASSLDGLYEQYF
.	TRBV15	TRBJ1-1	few	TGTGCCACCAGCGGGCTCGTGGGCGACACGTACCAAGAAGCTTTCTTT	CATSGLVGDTYQEAFF
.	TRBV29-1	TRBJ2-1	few	TGCAGCGGGGAGCGAGATGAGCAGTTCTTC	CSGERDEQFF
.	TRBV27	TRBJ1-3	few	TGTGCCAGCAGTTTATCGGAGCCTACCTCTGGAAACACCATATATTTT	CASSLSEPTSGNTIYF
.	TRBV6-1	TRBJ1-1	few	TGTGCCAGCAGTGGCAGGGTAGACACTGAAGCTTTCTTT	CASSGRVDTEAFF
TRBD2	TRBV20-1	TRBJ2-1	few	TGCAGTGCTCGGGATGTCGGACTAGCCTACAATGAGCAGTTCTTC	CSARDVGLAYNEQFF
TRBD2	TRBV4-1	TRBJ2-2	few	TGCGCCAGCAGCCTCTGGGGAGCGGGAGGGCCTCCGAACACCGGGGAGCTGTTTTTT	CASSLWGAGGPPNTGELFF
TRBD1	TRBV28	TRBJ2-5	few	TGTGCCAGCGCGACAGGGTACCAAGAGACCCAGTACTTC	CASATGYQETQYF
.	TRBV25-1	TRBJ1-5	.	TGTGCCAGCAGTGGCCTGGGGGCCAATCAGCCCCAGCATTTT	CASSGLGANQPQHF
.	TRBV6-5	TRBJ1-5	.	TGTGCCAGCAGTTACGAACCACCAGGGGTCTTAGGGCCCCAGCATTTT	CASSYEPPGVLGPQHF
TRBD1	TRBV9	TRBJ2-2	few	TGTGCCAGCAGCGTTTCGGGACAGTACACCGGGGAGCTGTTTTTT	CASSVSGQYTGELFF
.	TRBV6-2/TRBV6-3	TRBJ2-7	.	TGTGCCAGCAGTACGTCTCTCGGACCGACCTACGAGCAGTACTTC	CASSTSLGPTYEQYF
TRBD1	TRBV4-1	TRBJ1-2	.	TGCGCCAGCAGCTGGGGACAGGGGGTGCACTATGGCTACACCTTC	CASSWGQGVHYGYTF
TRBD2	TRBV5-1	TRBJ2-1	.	TGCGCCAGCAGCTTGAAGACTAGCGGCCACAATGAGCAGTTCTTC	CASSLKTSGHNEQFF
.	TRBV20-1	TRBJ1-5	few	TGCAGTGCTAGAGGCGGCAGGGGCCTTCAGCCCCAGCATTTT	CSARGGRGLQPQHF
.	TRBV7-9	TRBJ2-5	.	TGTGCCAGCAGCCCGCCGGCCAAGGAGACCCAGTACTTC	CASSPPAKETQYF
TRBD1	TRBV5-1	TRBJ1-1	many	TGCGCCAGCAGCCCTGGGACAGGGGCCACTGAAGCTTTCTTT	CASSPGTGATEAFF
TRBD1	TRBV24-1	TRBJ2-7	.	TGTGCCACCAGTGATCATACCGGGACAGGAGGTTACGAGCAGTACTTC	CATSDHTGTGGYEQYF
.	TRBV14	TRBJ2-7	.	TGTGCCAGCAGCTTCCGACGGGACTCCTACGAGCAGTACTTC	CASSFRRDSYEQYF
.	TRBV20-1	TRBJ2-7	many	TGCAGTGCTAGAGGCGTCAACTCCTACGAGCAGTACTTC	CSARGVNSYEQYF
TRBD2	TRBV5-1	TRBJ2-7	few	TGCGCCAGCAGCCTCCCGCGGGAGCCCTCCGACTCCCCCTACGAGCAGTACTTC	CASSLPREPSDSPYEQYF
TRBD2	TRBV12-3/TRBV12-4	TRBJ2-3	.	TGTGCCAGCAGTTCTCTCCGGGGGGCGGGAGGGCCAGGAGATACGCAGTATTTT	CASSSLRGAGGPGDTQYF